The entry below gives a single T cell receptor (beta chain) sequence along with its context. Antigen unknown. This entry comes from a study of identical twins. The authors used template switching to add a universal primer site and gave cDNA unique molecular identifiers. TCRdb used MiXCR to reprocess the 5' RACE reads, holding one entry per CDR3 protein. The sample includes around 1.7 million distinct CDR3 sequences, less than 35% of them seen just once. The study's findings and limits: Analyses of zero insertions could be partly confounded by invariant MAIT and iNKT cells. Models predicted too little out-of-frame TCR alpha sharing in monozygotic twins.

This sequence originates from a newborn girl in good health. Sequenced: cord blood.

DNA for the CDR3: TGTGCCAGCAGTAGGAGCGGGGGACGGTCCTACAATGAGCAGTACTTC. This codes for CASSRSGGRSYNEQYF. The chain is built from TRBV25-1 and TRBJ2-1, with TRBD2 matching over 8 bases. Judging by the DNA end, TRBJ2-7 fits better; the J call may be wrong. Germline lookup yields CDR1 MGHDK and CDR2 SYGVNS. This CDR3 contains 16 residues.